Presented here are 20 T cell receptor beta chains from one specimen sequenced in a study of blood T cell repertoires in COVID-19. TCRdb keeps only in-frame clones here, not all; method: immunoSEQ multiplex PCR. The sample has some 150,000 clones, around 91% seen once. Sequenced material: peripheral blood. These receptors all come from a woman aged 40 to 49 with acute or convalescent COVID-19.

The V and J genes are TRBV6-5 and TRBJ1-2, with D unclear. The CDR3 is made up of 14 amino acids. Trimming cost V 0 bases and J 6 bases, with 11 bases left between them. Germline V gives CDR1 MNHEY, CDR2 SVGAGI. For the CDR3, the DNA is TGTGCCAGCAGTTACTCGAGGCTCATAGATGGCTACACCTTC. Its protein product is CASSYSRLIDGYTF.

This clone has more than one count but fewer than ten. The genes are TRBV4-1 and TRBJ2-2; possible D gene TRBD1, 6 bases. There are 15 residues in the CDR3. The germline V gene has CDR1 MGHRA and CDR2 YSYEKL. With 0 bases removed from V and 8 bases from J, the gap between germline ends came to 13 bases. The CDR3 here is CASSQDRGTGGELFF. The CDR3 DNA follows: TGCGCCAGCAGCCAAGATAGGGGAACAGGGGGGGAGCTGTTTTTT.

V usage is TRBV6-6 and J usage is TRBJ1-2; D is uncertain. Between the trimmed V and J ends, which lost 2 bases and 5 bases, there was a span of 15 bases. The CDR3 spans 15 residues. Germline CDR1 is MNHNY and CDR2 is SVGAGI (reference sequence). DNA of the CDR3: TGTGCCAGCAGTTACCGAAGACGGCAGGTTTATGGCTACACCTTC. It codes for CASSYRRRQVYGYTF.

This CDR3 is CASGTTGHSNQPQHF. As DNA, the CDR3 is TGTGCCAGCGGAACGACAGGACATAGCAATCAGCCCCAGCATTTT. V is TRBV9 and J is TRBJ1-5; a possible D gene is TRBD1 (6 bases). The V gene lost 7 bases and the J gene lost 0 bases, with 14 bases spanning the gap. The CDR3 extends over 15 amino acids. Germline V gene sequence: CDR1 SGDLS, CDR2 YYNGEE.

The chain recombines TRBV2 with TRBJ2-4; D call uncertain. The CDR3 has 12 amino acids. V lost 7 bases and J 6 bases, leaving 10 bases between the germline ends. In germline, CDR1 is SNHLY, CDR2 FYNNEI. In nucleotides, the CDR3 is TGTGCCAGCAAGCGCGAGGCAAACATTCAGTACTTC. Translated: CASKREANIQYF.

This sequence joins TRBV24-1 and TRBJ2-4; 7 bases fit TRBD1. The CDR3 has 13 amino acids. Trimming cost V 5 bases and J 8 bases; bases outside gene matches: 5. CDR1 KGHDR and CDR2 SFDVKD come from the germline V gene. CDR3 nucleotides: TGTGCCACCAGTGCTGGGCAGGGGGACATTCAGTACTTC. It specifies CATSAGQGDIQYF.

The rearrangement uses TRBV11-2 and TRBJ2-7, with TRBD2 matching 12 bases. CDR1 and CDR2 (germline): SGHAT, FQNNGV. With 6 bases clipped from V and 4 bases from J, the junction kept 7 bases outside the gene matches. This CDR3 spans 15 amino acids. Here the CDR3 DNA reads TGTGCCAGCAGAAAGCCGGGACTAGCGGGTTACGAGCAGTACTTC. This sequence encodes CASRKPGLAGYEQYF.

The CDR3 is CASSYSEGNSPLHF. The CDR3 nucleotides read TGTGCCAGCAGTTACTCGGAGGGTAATTCACCCCTCCACTTT. V usage is TRBV6-5 and J usage is TRBJ1-6; the D is unclear. This CDR3 is built from 14 residues. The ends were cut back, 0 bases at V and 6 bases at J, with 6 bases in the middle. The germline CDR1 and CDR2 sequences are MNHEY and SVGAGI.

The chain links TRBV19 to TRBJ1-5; no definite D call. The length of the CDR3 is 14 residues. V dropped 2 bases and J dropped 0 bases, with 5 bases sitting between them. Germline CDR1 reads LNHDA; CDR2 reads SQIVND (reference sequence). The CDR3 reads CASSISFSNQPQHF. DNA for the CDR3: TGTGCCAGTAGTATATCCTTTAGCAATCAGCCCCAGCATTTT.

The gene calls are TRBV24-1 and TRBJ1-5; 10 bases line up with TRBD1. Germline V gene data show CDR1 as KGHDR and CDR2 as SFDVKD. Germline trimming cut 6 bases from V and 7 bases from J; bases unmatched to any gene: 11. This CDR3 has 16 residues. The CDR3 DNA is TGTGCCACCAGTCCCACCGGGACAGGGGACGGGCAGCCCCAGCATTTT. Residues: CATSPTGTGDGQPQHF.

The chain employs TRBV4-2 and TRBJ2-1, with D maybe TRBD1 (5 bases). CDR3 length: 13 residues. Trimming cost V 0 bases and J 12 bases, with 12 bases left between them. The germline gives CDR1 LGHNA, CDR2 YNFKEQ. The CDR3 DNA reads as TGTGCCAGCAGCCAAGATTTAGGGGCGTCGCAGTTCTTC. Translating it yields CASSQDLGASQFF.

This clone was counted between two and nine times. The V call is TRBV7-9, the J call TRBJ1-4; D gene unclear. Germline V gives CDR1 SEHNR, CDR2 FQNEAQ (reference sequence). The CDR3 contains 15 residues. The ends were cut back, 3 bases at V and 0 bases at J, with 8 bases in the middle. The CDR3 sequence is CASSLYFATNEKLFF. As DNA, the CDR3 is TGTGCCAGCAGCTTGTATTTCGCAACTAATGAAAAACTGTTTTTT. Full variable domain (missing parts from reference TRBV7-9 and TRBJ1-4): DTGVSQNPRHKITKRGQNVTFRCDPISEHNRLYWYRQTLGQGPEFLTYFQNEAQLEKSRLLSDRFSAERPKGSFSTLEIQRTEQGDSAMYLCASSLYFATNEKLFFGSGTQLSVL.

V is TRBV10-3 and J is TRBJ2-1, with 9 bases matching TRBD1. CDR1 is ENHRY, CDR2 SYGVKD, per germline. CDR3 size: 14 residues. The junction had 4 bases not matched to a gene; V was cut back by 3 bases and J by 7 bases. CDR3 nucleotides: TGTGCCATCAGTGACATAGACAGGGGGAATGAGCAGTTCTTC. Translation: CAISDIDRGNEQFF.

This clone came up a few times. The rearrangement links TRBV6-1 to TRBJ2-7; D is uncertain. This CDR3 has 12 amino acids. Germline CDR1 MNHNS, CDR2 SASEGT. Trimming took off 2 bases at V and 4 bases at J, with 6 bases between the two ends. The CDR3 region is CASSESPYEQYF. The CDR3 coding sequence is TGTGCCAGCAGTGAATCTCCTTACGAGCAGTACTTC.

This chain joins TRBV28 and TRBJ2-7, with TRBD1 matching 7 bases. The ends lost 7 bases at V and 3 bases at J; junction bases unmatched: 6. In germline, CDR1 is MDHEN, CDR2 SYDVKM. There are 13 residues in the CDR3. This CDR3 is CASTGQSLYEQYF. DNA for the CDR3: TGTGCCAGCACGGGACAGTCCCTCTACGAGCAGTACTTC. Combining the CDR3 with reference TRBV28 and TRBJ2-7 gives the whole variable domain DVKVTQSSRYLVKRTGEKVFLECVQDMDHENMFWYRQDPGLGLRLIYFSYDVKMKEKGDIPEGYSVSREKKERFSLILESASTNQTSMYLCASTGQSLYEQYFGPGTRLTVT.

CDR3 nucleotides: TGTGCCACCAGTGGAGGGGCCCTAGCGAACTCCTACAATGAGCAGTTCTTC. It yields the protein CATSGGALANSYNEQFF. The chain couples TRBV24-1 to TRBJ2-1; a possible D gene is TRBD2 (6 bases). With 5 bases removed from V and 0 bases from J, the gap between germline ends came to 16 bases. Germline V gene lookup returns CDR1 KGHDR and CDR2 SFDVKD. The CDR3 covers 17 residues.

The chain employs TRBV19 and TRBJ2-1; 12 bases map to TRBD1. V was pared by 5 bases and J by 9 bases, with 8 bases of the junction left unmatched. The CDR3 is 15 residues long. CDR1 and CDR2 from the germline V gene are LNHDA and SQIVND (reference sequence). The CDR3, as DNA: TGTGCCAGTAGTGCGTCGGGACAGGGGGCGATTGAGCAGTTCTTC. It translates to CASSASGQGAIEQFF. Together with reference TRBV19 and TRBJ2-1, the CDR3 gives the full variable domain: DGGITQSPKYLFRKEGQNVTLSCEQNLNHDAMYWYRQDPGQGLRLIYYSQIVNDFQKGDIAEGYSVSREKKESFPLTVTSAQKNPTAFYLCASSASGQGAIEQFFGPGTRLTVL.

This sequence joins TRBV7-3 and TRBJ2-5; TRBD2 aligns across 14 bases. Germline assignment: CDR1 SGHTA and CDR2 FQGTGA. Trimming at V came to 5 bases and at J to 5 bases, leaving 4 bases not matched to a gene. CDR3 length equals 15 residues. CDR3 nucleotide sequence: TGTGCCAGCAGCCCCGGGACTAGCGGGAGTGAGACCCAGTACTTC. Its protein product is CASSPGTSGSETQYF.

This clone was seen once. This chain uses TRBV29-1 with TRBJ2-3; possibly TRBD2 for D (6 bases). The V and J ends lost 5 bases and 1 base respectively, with 7 bases between them. The CDR3 runs 12 residues. CDR1 and CDR2 from the germline V gene are SQVTM and ANQGSEA. The chain's CDR3 is CSVRRGTDTQYF. CDR3 bases: TGCAGCGTTAGGAGGGGCACAGATACGCAGTATTTT.

This clone was seen just once. The chain joins TRBV10-3 to TRBJ2-3; TRBD2 matches at 7 bases. There are 15 residues in the CDR3. V lost 2 bases, J lost 1 base, and 3 bases stayed unmatched. Germline-derived CDR1 and CDR2 are ENHRY and SYGVKD. The CDR3 here is CAISEPSGGTDTQYF. The CDR3 nucleotides are TGTGCCATCAGTGAGCCCAGCGGGGGCACAGATACGCAGTATTTT.